Listed below are T cell receptor beta chains from one sample, sequenced in a study of Ad26.COV2.S vaccination and SARS-CoV-2 variants. Assay used: immunoSEQ multiplex PCR; TCRdb lists only in-frame clones, some missing. The sample gives more than 250,000 clones, 80% to 90% of which show up once; 3% to 4% is in the top ten. Source: peripheral blood, taken in a trial of Ad26.COV2.S vaccine versus placebo. These receptors were collected from a person aged 18-60 years who received the Ad26.COV2.S COVID-19 vaccine or a placebo. CDR3s include the opening cysteine and the closing phenylalanine or tryptophan. D genes are given only for firm matches. Not every row has a clone size; where given, it reads once, few, many or a size class.

J gene	D gene	V gene	clone size	CDR3 DNA	CDR3 protein
TRBJ2-7	NA	TRBV4-2	NA	TGTGCCAGCAGCCAAGGGTATAAGGGAGTCCCCTACGAGCAGTACTTC	CASSQGYKGVPYEQYF
TRBJ2-2	NA	TRBV7-8	NA	TGTGCCAGCAGCTTAGTTACCCCCGGGGAGCTGTTTTTT	CASSLVTPGELFF
TRBJ1-5	NA	TRBV2	NA	TGTGCCAGCAGTGAGTTGCGTTATAGCAATCAGCCCCAGCATTTT	CASSELRYSNQPQHF
TRBJ2-5	NA	TRBV2	few	TGTGCCAGCTACTCCGACCTGGAGGAGACCCAGTACTTC	CASYSDLEETQYF
TRBJ1-3	NA	TRBV7-9	once	TGTGCCAGCAGCTTGCCCGGCAGGGATCTTCAGCCTGGAAACACCATATATTTT	CASSLPGRDLQPGNTIYF
TRBJ1-1	TRBD1	TRBV13	NA	TGTGCCAGCAGCATCAACAGGGGAGAGACTGAAGCTTTCTTT	CASSINRGETEAFF
TRBJ2-7	NA	TRBV2	NA	TGTGCCAGCAAAGTCCCTGCCACTCACCTCGAGCAGTACTTC	CASKVPATHLEQYF
TRBJ2-7	TRBD2	TRBV2	NA	TGTGCCAGCAGGGGAGGACTAGCGGGTTGGGACGAGCAGTACTTC	CASRGGLAGWDEQYF
TRBJ2-3	TRBD2	TRBV2	NA	TGTGCCAGCAGTGTCCTCTTTTCCGGGGGGGATACGCAGTATTTT	CASSVLFSGGDTQYF
TRBJ1-2	NA	TRBV4-3	NA	TGCGCCAGCAGCCAAGACAGGGACTATGGCTACACCTTC	CASSQDRDYGYTF
TRBJ1-6	NA	TRBV7-2	NA	TGTGCCAGCAGCTTAGAGTACCTACACTCCTATAATTCACCCCTCCACTTT	CASSLEYLHSYNSPLHF
TRBJ2-3	NA	TRBV3-1/TRBV3-2	NA	TGTGCCAGCAGCCAAGGTTCGGGCGCAAATACGCAGTATTTT	CASSQGSGANTQYF
TRBJ1-2	NA	TRBV7-9	NA	TGTGCCAGCACCCCGGGGGCCGAAGCTAACTATGGCTACACCTTC	CASTPGAEANYGYTF
TRBJ2-5	NA	TRBV3-1/TRBV3-2	NA	TGTGCCAGCAGCTCCAGGGGGGGTGGAGAGACCCAGTACTTC	CASSSRGGGETQYF
TRBJ1-1	NA	TRBV7-9	NA	TGTGCCAGCGCTGAAAGGGGGAACACTGAAGCTTTCTTT	CASAERGNTEAFF
TRBJ1-2	NA	TRBV7-2	NA	TGTGCCAGCAGCCTCCAAAGACAGTCCGGATTACACACCTTC	CASSLQRQSGLHTF
TRBJ1-2	NA	TRBV30	NA	TGTGCCTGGAATAAAATAAGGGCAGGCGACTATGGCTACACCTTC	CAWNKIRAGDYGYTF
TRBJ1-1	NA	TRBV6-5	NA	TGTGCCAGCAGTACATTGAACACTGAAGCTTTCTTT	CASSTLNTEAFF
TRBJ1-1	TRBD1	TRBV5-1	NA	TGCGCCAGCAGCTTGGACAGGGGGAGGAACACTGAAGCTTTCTTT	CASSLDRGRNTEAFF
TRBJ2-7	TRBD2	TRBV10-3	NA	TGTGCCATCAGTGAGTCTAGCGGGTGGGAGCAGTACTTC	CAISESSGWEQYF
TRBJ1-2	NA	TRBV4-1	once	TGCGCCAGCAGCCAAGGGCGTGGGGGTAACTATGGCTACACCTTC	CASSQGRGGNYGYTF
TRBJ1-3	TRBD1	TRBV2	NA	TGTGCCAGCAGGGACAGGAGCTCTGGAAACACCATATATTTT	CASRDRSSGNTIYF
TRBJ1-2	TRBD1	TRBV6-1	NA	TGTGCCAGCCTCGAGGGAGGGGGCGCGGGCTACACCTTC	CASLEGGGAGYTF
TRBJ2-3	NA	TRBV3-1/TRBV3-2	NA	TGTGCCAGCAGCCAAGATCGGACGGGAGCAGATACGCAGTATTTT	CASSQDRTGADTQYF
TRBJ2-1	TRBD2	TRBV3-1/TRBV3-2	NA	TGTGCCAGCAGCTCCGACCGACTAGCGGGGGAGAATGAGCAGTTCTTC	CASSSDRLAGENEQFF
TRBJ2-1	NA	TRBV7-2	NA	TGTGCCAGCAGCTTTACAGGGCCCATTCGGTTCTTC	CASSFTGPIRFF
TRBJ1-5	NA	TRBV11-2	NA	TGTGCCAGCAGCTTAGGGCAAGACCAGCCCCAGCATTTT	CASSLGQDQPQHF
TRBJ1-2	NA	TRBV19	NA	TGTGCCAGTACCCTAGACCTCAACTATGGCTACACCTTC	CASTLDLNYGYTF
TRBJ2-3	TRBD1	TRBV5-1	NA	TGCGCCAGCAGCTTGGGGGACAGTACAGATACGCAGTATTTT	CASSLGDSTDTQYF
TRBJ2-6	NA	TRBV7-2	NA	TGTGCCAGCAGCTTACGTGGCGTGGCAGCTGGGGCCAACGTCCTGACTTTC	CASSLRGVAAGANVLTF
TRBJ1-2	TRBD1	TRBV7-9	few	TGTGCCAGCAGGGCGGCGGACAGGGGGCCGATGGATGGCTACACCTTC	CASRAADRGPMDGYTF
TRBJ2-2	TRBD2	TRBV7-2	NA	TGTGCCAGCAGGCCGGCCCGGGGGGGTGGCACCGGGGAGCTGTTTTTT	CASRPARGGGTGELFF
TRBJ2-3	TRBD1	TRBV10-3	NA	TGTGCCATCAGTCCCCGACAGGGCAGCACAGATACGCAGTATTTT	CAISPRQGSTDTQYF
TRBJ1-2	TRBD1	TRBV19	NA	TGTGCCAGTAGTATAGTAGGGACAGGGGATGGCTACACCTTC	CASSIVGTGDGYTF
TRBJ1-5	TRBD1	TRBV2	NA	TGTGCCAGCAGGTACAGGGGAAATCAGCCCCAGCATTTT	CASRYRGNQPQHF
TRBJ2-7	NA	TRBV5-6	NA	TGTGCCAGTACCCAGGGGGGCGAGCAGTACTTC	CASTQGGEQYF
TRBJ2-4	NA	TRBV6-2/TRBV6-3	NA	TGTGCCAGCAGTCATAGGGTGCTCAAAAACATTCAGTACTTC	CASSHRVLKNIQYF
TRBJ2-7	NA	TRBV7-9	few	TGTGCCAGCAGCTTCGGACAGTACGAGCAGTACTTC	CASSFGQYEQYF
TRBJ2-7	NA	TRBV5-1	NA	TGCGCCAGCAGCTTGGGCCCCCAATACGAGCAGTACTTC	CASSLGPQYEQYF
TRBJ1-6	NA	TRBV6-5	NA	TGTGCCAGCAGTTACTCCGACTTAAATTCACCCCTCCACTTT	CASSYSDLNSPLHF
TRBJ1-3	TRBD1	TRBV2	NA	TGTGCCACCTCCCGGGACAGGGGGCGAACAGACACCATATATTTT	CATSRDRGRTDTIYF
TRBJ2-7	NA	TRBV7-3	NA	TGTGCCAGCAGCCCCGACGGCTACGAGCAGTACTTC	CASSPDGYEQYF